A selection of T cell receptor beta chains follows, all from one sample in a study of OX40 agonist ivuxolimab in advanced cancers. TCRdb's table, derived via immunoSEQ multiplex PCR, lists solely in-frame clones and lacks some. The table includes around 90,000 clones, more than 75% detected once. This specimen was CD4+ or CD8+ T cells sorted from blood, taken in a trial of the OX40 agonist ivuxolimab. Receptors originate from an adult with an advanced solid tumor such as melanoma, head and neck, liver or kidney cancer. Both conserved end residues are part of each CDR3. A D gene is named only where the DNA matches it firmly. Size values are once, few and many counts, or a class for expanded clones, and some rows have none.

j_call v_call clone_size d_call cdr3_aa cdr3_nt
TRBJ1-5 TRBV27 NA NA CASSLNRVGNQPQHF TGTGCCAGCAGTTTAAACAGGGTGGGCAATCAGCCCCAGCATTTT
TRBJ2-5 TRBV4-3 NA NA CASSLIGHNPGETQYF TGCGCCAGCAGCCTCATTGGACACAACCCCGGGGAGACCCAGTACTTC
TRBJ2-3 TRBV10-3 NA NA CAISEGQPLDTQYF TGTGCCATCAGTGAGGGACAACCTCTGGATACGCAGTATTTT
TRBJ2-5 TRBV7-3 NA NA CASSHRFIQETQYF TGTGCCAGCAGCCACAGATTCATCCAAGAGACCCAGTACTTC
TRBJ2-2 TRBV10-1 few TRBD1 CASSEGTGRTGELFF TGCGCCAGCAGTGAGGGGACAGGGCGAACCGGGGAGCTGTTTTTT
TRBJ2-7 TRBV7-9 NA NA CASSPRVYEQYF TGTGCCAGCAGCCCCAGGGTCTACGAGCAGTACTTC
TRBJ2-5 TRBV10-2 NA NA CASSDASPETQYF TGCGCCAGCAGTGACGCTAGTCCAGAGACCCAGTACTTC
TRBJ2-3 TRBV10-3 NA TRBD2 CAISILAGAVADTQYF TGTGCCATCAGTATTCTAGCGGGGGCCGTCGCAGATACGCAGTATTTT
TRBJ2-1 TRBV27 NA TRBD2 CASIQKVPVGGRAGEQFF TGTGCCAGCATCCAAAAAGTCCCGGTCGGCGGGAGGGCTGGTGAGCAGTTCTTC
TRBJ1-4 TRBV25-1 NA NA CASTHLRGTEKLFF TGTGCCAGCACCCATTTGAGGGGGACGGAAAAACTGTTTTTT
TRBJ1-5 TRBV10-3 NA NA CATSGIDQPQHF TGTGCCACCTCAGGGATCGATCAGCCCCAGCATTTT
TRBJ1-3 TRBV4-3 NA NA CASSQDPALGNTIYF TGCGCCAGCAGCCAAGACCCCGCTCTAGGAAACACCATATATTTT
TRBJ2-1 TRBV4-1 once NA CASSQPRTAHEQFF TGCGCCAGCAGCCAACCCCGGACAGCCCATGAGCAGTTCTTC
TRBJ2-5 TRBV19 NA NA CASSTGETQYF TGTGCCAGTAGTACCGGGGAGACCCAGTACTTC